This TCR beta chain is drawn from a study of CD8 T cells in ankylosing spondylitis. Comment on this clonotype: Antigen specificity is unknown. No DNA is shown, since the ends of the CDR3 on it are uncertain; the CDR3 is the one TCRdb lists.

Study-wide points: Matched ankylosing spondylitis synovial fluid reportedly showed significant enrichment of disease-linked clones. Characteristic of ankylosing spondylitis blood, it appeared, was a TCR beta motif comprising roughly 8 highly homologous variants. Some motif variants had been reported before (in reactive arthritis synovial fluid and blood).

With molecular barcodes, quantitative 5'-RACE was used to make the TCR beta libraries. One entry per CDR3 protein, called by TCRdb with MiXCR from the 5' RACE reads. The repertoire has roughly 350,000 distinct CDR3 sequences, 8% of them found once; the top ten carry approximately 14%. The germline V gene encodes CDR1 SGHNT and CDR2 YENEEA. The CDR3 region is 16 residues in length, termini included. The sequenced sample was blood, either unsorted or a sorted T cell fraction (not recorded which). This chain joins TRBV11-3 and TRBJ2-2; the D segment call TRBD1 is taken from the table without a DNA check. This receptor was identified in a male donor with ankylosing spondylitis. The CDR3 region is CASSPRSDRGGELFFF.